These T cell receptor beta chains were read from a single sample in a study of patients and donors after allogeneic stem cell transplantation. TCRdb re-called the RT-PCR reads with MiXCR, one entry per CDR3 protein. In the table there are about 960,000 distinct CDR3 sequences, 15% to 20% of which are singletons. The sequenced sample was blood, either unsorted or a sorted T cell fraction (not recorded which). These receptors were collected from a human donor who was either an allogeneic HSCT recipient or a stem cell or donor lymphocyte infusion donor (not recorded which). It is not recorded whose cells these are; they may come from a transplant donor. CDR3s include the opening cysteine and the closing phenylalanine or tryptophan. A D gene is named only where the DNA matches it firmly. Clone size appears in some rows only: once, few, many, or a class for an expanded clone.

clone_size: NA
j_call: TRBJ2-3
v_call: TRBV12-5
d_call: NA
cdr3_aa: CASGLGRSTDTQYF
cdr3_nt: TGTGCTAGTGGTTTAGGCCGGAGCACAGATACGCAGTATTTT

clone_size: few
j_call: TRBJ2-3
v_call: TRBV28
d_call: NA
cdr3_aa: CASSPNRPAGARTDTQYF
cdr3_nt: TGTGCCAGCAGTCCAAACCGGCCGGCGGGGGCTCGCACAGATACGCAGTATTTT

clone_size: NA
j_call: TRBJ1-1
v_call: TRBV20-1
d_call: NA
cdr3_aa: CSALQGLWKNPNTEAFF
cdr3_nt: TGCAGTGCTTTACAGGGTTTATGGAAGAATCCGAACACTGAAGCTTTCTTT

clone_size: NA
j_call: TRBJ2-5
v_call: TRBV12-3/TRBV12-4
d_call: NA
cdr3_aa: CASSLGWIRETQYF
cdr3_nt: TGTGCCAGCAGTTTGGGGTGGATCAGGGAGACCCAGTACTTC

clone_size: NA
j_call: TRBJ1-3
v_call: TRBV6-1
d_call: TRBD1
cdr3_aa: CASASSRQGSSNTIYF
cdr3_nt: TGTGCCAGCGCCAGCTCCCGACAGGGTTCATCGAACACCATATATTTT

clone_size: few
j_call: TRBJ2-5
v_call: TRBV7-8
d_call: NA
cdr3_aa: CASSFKWTGETQYF
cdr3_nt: TGTGCCAGCAGCTTTAAGTGGACGGGGGAGACCCAGTACTTC

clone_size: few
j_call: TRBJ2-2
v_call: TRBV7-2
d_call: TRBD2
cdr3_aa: CASSPRGRKGIAGELFF
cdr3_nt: TGTGCCAGCAGTCCCCGCGGGAGGAAAGGGATAGCCGGGGAGCTGTTTTTT

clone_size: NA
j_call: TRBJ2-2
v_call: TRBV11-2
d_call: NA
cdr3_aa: CASSLLAYTGELFF
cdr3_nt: TGTGCCAGCAGCTTACTCGCGTACACCGGGGAGCTGTTTTTT

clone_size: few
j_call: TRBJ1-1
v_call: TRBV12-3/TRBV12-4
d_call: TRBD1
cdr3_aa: CASSDPGQGDEAFF
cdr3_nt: TGTGCCAGCAGCGACCCAGGACAGGGGGATGAAGCTTTCTTT

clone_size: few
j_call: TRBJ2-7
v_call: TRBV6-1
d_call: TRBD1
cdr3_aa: CASRRTGDRGAYEQYF
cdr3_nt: TGTGCCAGCAGAAGGACCGGGGACAGGGGGGCCTACGAGCAGTACTTC

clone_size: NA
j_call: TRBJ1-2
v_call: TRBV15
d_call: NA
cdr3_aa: CPTSRYALGGANYGYTF
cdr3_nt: TGTCCCACCAGCAGATATGCATTGGGGGGAGCTAACTATGGCTACACCTTC

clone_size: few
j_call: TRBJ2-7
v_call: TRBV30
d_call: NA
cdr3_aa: CAWTGRPSYEQYF
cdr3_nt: TGTGCCTGGACCGGACGGCCCTCCTACGAGCAGTACTTC

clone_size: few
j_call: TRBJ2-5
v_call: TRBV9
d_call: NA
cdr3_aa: CASSVGGRAPYQETQYF
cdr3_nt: TGTGCCAGCAGCGTAGGGGGGCGAGCCCCGTACCAAGAGACCCAGTACTTC

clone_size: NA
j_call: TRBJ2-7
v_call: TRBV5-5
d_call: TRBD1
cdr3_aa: CASSWTGEFSGEQYF
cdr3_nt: TGTGCCAGCAGCTGGACAGGGGAGTTCTCGGGCGAGCAGTACTTC

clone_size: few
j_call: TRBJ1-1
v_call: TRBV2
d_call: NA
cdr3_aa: CASSEQGTFTEAFF
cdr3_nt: TGTGCCAGCAGTGAACAGGGAACTTTTACTGAAGCTTTCTTT

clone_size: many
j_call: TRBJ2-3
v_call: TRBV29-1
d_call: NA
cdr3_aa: CSVGGGSTDTQYF
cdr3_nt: TGCAGCGTTGGTGGTGGAAGCACAGATACGCAGTATTTT

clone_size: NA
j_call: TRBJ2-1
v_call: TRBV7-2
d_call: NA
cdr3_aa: CASSPPVSYNEQFF
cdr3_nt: TGTGCCAGCAGCCCCCCTGTATCCTACAATGAGCAGTTCTTC

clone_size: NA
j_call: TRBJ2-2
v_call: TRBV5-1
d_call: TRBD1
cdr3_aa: CASSSRPGQGVSNTGELFF
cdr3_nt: TGCGCCAGCAGCTCACGTCCGGGACAGGGGGTTTCGAACACCGGGGAGCTGTTTTTT

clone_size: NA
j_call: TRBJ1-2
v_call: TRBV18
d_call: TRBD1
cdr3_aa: CASSPDRTVGYTF
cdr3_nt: TGTGCCAGCTCACCGGACAGGACTGTGGGATACACCTTC

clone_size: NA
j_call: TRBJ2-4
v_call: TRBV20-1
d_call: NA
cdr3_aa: CSGQQGAKNIQYF
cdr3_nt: TGCAGTGGCCAACAGGGAGCCAAAAACATTCAGTACTTC

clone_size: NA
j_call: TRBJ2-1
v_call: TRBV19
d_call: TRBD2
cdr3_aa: CASSIRAGVTNEQFF
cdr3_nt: TGTGCCAGTAGTATCAGAGCGGGAGTTACGAATGAGCAGTTCTTC

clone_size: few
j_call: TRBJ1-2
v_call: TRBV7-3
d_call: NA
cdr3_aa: CASSLKVGYTF
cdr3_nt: TGTGCCAGCAGCTTAAAGGTTGGCTACACCTTC

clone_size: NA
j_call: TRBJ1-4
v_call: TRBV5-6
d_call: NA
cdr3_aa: CASSGAGIGEKLFF
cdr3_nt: TGTGCCAGCAGCGGGGCCGGAATCGGGGAAAAACTGTTTTTT

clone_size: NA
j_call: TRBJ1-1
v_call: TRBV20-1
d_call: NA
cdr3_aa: CSASRARVGNTEAFF
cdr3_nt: TGCAGTGCTAGTAGGGCGAGGGTGGGGAACACTGAAGCTTTCTTT

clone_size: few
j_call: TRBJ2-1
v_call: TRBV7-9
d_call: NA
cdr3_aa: CASSFFKAVEDDEQFF
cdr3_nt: TGTGCCAGCAGCTTTTTTAAGGCAGTGGAGGACGATGAGCAGTTCTTC

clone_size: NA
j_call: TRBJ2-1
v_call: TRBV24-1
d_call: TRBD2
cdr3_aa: CATSDWTSGRLSSYNEQFF
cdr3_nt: TGTGCCACCAGTGACTGGACTAGCGGGAGGCTTAGCTCCTACAATGAGCAGTTCTTC

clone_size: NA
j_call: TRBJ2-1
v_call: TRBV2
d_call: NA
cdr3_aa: CASSLVVGSYNEQFF
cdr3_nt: TGTGCCAGCAGCCTAGTAGTGGGGTCCTACAATGAGCAGTTCTTC

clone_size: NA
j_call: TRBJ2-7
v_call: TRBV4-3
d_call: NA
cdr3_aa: CASSQEQVSYEQYF
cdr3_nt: TGCGCCAGCAGCCAAGAACAGGTCAGCTACGAGCAGTACTTC

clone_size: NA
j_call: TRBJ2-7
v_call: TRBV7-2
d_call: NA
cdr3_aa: CASSLEGGRVSYEQYF
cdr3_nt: TGTGCCAGCAGCTTAGAGGGGGGCAGGGTCTCATACGAGCAGTACTTC

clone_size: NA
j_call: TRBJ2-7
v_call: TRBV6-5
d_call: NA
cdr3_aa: CASSYSTSSFYEQYF
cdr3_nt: TGTGCCAGCAGTTACTCCACCTCCTCTTTCTACGAGCAGTACTTC

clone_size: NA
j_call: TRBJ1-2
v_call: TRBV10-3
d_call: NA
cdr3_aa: CAISEKNSPFNYGYTF
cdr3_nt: TGTGCCATCAGTGAGAAGAACAGCCCCTTTAACTATGGCTACACCTTC

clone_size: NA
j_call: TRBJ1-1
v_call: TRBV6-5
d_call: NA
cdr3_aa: CASSYEGGAGAFF
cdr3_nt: TGTGCCAGCAGTTACGAGGGGGGCGCGGGGGCTTTCTTT

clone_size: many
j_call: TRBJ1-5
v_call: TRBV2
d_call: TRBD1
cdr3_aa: CASSDQGDNQPQHF
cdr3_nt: TGTGCCAGCAGTGATCAGGGGGACAATCAGCCCCAGCATTTT

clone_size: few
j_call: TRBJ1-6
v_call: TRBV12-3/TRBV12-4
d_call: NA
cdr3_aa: CASYFTPNSPLHF
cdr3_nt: TGTGCCAGCTACTTTACCCCCAATTCACCCCTCCACTTT

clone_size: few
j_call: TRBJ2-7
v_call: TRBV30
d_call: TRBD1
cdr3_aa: CAWGTGNYEQYF
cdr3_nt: TGTGCCTGGGGGACAGGGAACTACGAGCAGTACTTC